The TCR beta chain described here comes from a study of cytomegalovirus exposure and HLA in healthy donors. Study-wide context: Previous work identified roughly 110 million unique TCR beta sequences from roughly 170 million T cells.

As concerns this clone: Its antigen is not known.

This CDR3 is built from 13 residues. The germline V gene encodes CDR1 SEHNR and CDR2 FQNEAQ (reference sequence). V was shortened by 2 bases and J by 5 bases, with 7 bases between the two germline ends. Study-level findings and limits: In vitro testing confirmed a few CMV-associated chains as specific for CMV antigens.

Primers: 60 Vbeta forward and 13 Jbeta reverse. In the study's own analysis: In a later analysis, 80 million to 100 million unique TCR beta chains included roughly 11 million shared by two or more donors. Only in-frame clones appear in the TCRdb table, and some are missing; sequencing was by immunoSEQ multiplex PCR. V, J and clone size derive from that table, while D and trimming were established from the DNA sequence. The table shows about 140,000 clones, with roughly 80% occurring only once. Source material: PBMCs. This clonotype originated in a man aged 25 to 40 in good health and CMV-seronegative. The chain recombines TRBV7-9 with TRBJ2-1; maybe TRBD2 (5 bases). The chain's CDR3 is CASSLTGDNEQFF. The DNA for the CDR3 is TGTGCCAGCAGCTTAACCGGGGACAATGAGCAGTTCTTC.